Sequencing of this TCR beta chain was carried out in a study of beta chain features in type 1 diabetes. Only a few counts were recorded for this clone. Every isolated RNA sample was fully reverse transcribed, so sequencing captured expressed TCRB transcripts. Here immunoSEQ multiplex PCR was the method, and the copy in TCRdb shows in-frame clones only, minus some. This sample has 110,000 or so clones, with approximately 39% found just once. The CDR3 contains 15 residues. The V gene's germline CDR1 is KGHSH and CDR2 LQKENI. With 3 bases clipped from V and 5 bases from J, the junction kept 5 bases outside the gene matches.

The receptor comes from a woman aged 18-29 years in good health. Sequences were obtained from stem cell memory CD4+ T cells from blood. V usage is TRBV18 and J usage is TRBJ2-7, with 12 bases aligning to TRBD1. The CDR3 protein is CASSPSGTGGHEQYF. The CDR3 DNA is TGTGCCAGCTCACCCTCCGGGACAGGGGGCCACGAGCAGTACTTC.